A selection of T cell receptor beta chains follows, all from one sample in a study of blood T cell repertoires in COVID-19. Sequenced by immunoSEQ multiplex PCR; TCRdb stores in-frame clones only, minus some. The table includes fewer than 250,000 clones, nearly 85% detected once. Sequencing used peripheral blood. Receptors originate from a human donor in a cohort sampled during active COVID-19. Each CDR3 is given with its conserved first and last residue. The order of the fields is J gene, V gene, clone size, D gene, CDR3 DNA, CDR3 protein. The D gene is left open where the match is weak. Not all rows give a size; the values are once, few, many and, for expanded clones, a class.

TRBJ2-1 TRBV10-3 - - TGTGCCATCAGTATAGACAGGAATTCCTACAATGAGCAGTTCTTC CAISIDRNSYNEQFF
TRBJ2-2 TRBV7-2 - - TGTGCCAGCAGCCCCCGCAGAAGGGGGGGGAACACCGGGGAGCTGTTTTTT CASSPRRRGGNTGELFF
TRBJ2-5 TRBV5-5 - - TGTGCCAGCACCGGGGGACGTACGATCCAAGAGACCCAGTACTTC CASTGGRTIQETQYF
TRBJ2-7 TRBV3-1/TRBV3-2 once - TGTGCCAGCAGCCAAGGTCCAGGGGCCGCGTACGAGCAGTACTTC CASSQGPGAAYEQYF
TRBJ1-2 TRBV6-5 - TRBD1 TGTGCCAGCAGTTATTGGACAGGGGAATATGGCTATGGCTACACCTTC CASSYWTGEYGYGYTF
TRBJ2-4 TRBV7-2 once - TGTGCCAGCAGCGAGACCGGCGGGGTGAACATTCAGTACTTC CASSETGGVNIQYF
TRBJ1-2 TRBV7-9 once TRBD1 TGTGCCAGCAGCAGGACAGGGGTCAACTATGGCTACACCTTC CASSRTGVNYGYTF
TRBJ1-6 TRBV15 many - TGTGCCACCAGCAGAGATGCGGGGCCAGGACCCCTCCACTTT CATSRDAGPGPLHF
TRBJ2-3 TRBV3-1/TRBV3-2 few - TGTGCCAGCAGCCAAGGCCGGCAGGGGAGCACAGATACGCAGTATTTT CASSQGRQGSTDTQYF
TRBJ1-2 TRBV12-3/TRBV12-4 - - TGTGCCAGCAGCCCGAGGTCTAACTATGGCTACACCTTC CASSPRSNYGYTF
TRBJ2-3 TRBV10-3 - - TGTGCCATCAGTGACGGGGCGGGAAGCACAGATACGCAGTATTTT CAISDGAGSTDTQYF
TRBJ2-3 TRBV10-3 few - TGTGCCATCAGCGGGGAGAGCACAGATACGCAGTATTTT CAISGESTDTQYF
TRBJ2-7 TRBV27 - - TGTGCCAGCAGTTCGCCGTTACAGGGTCTGTACGAGCAGTACTTC CASSSPLQGLYEQYF
TRBJ2-1 TRBV11-2 - TRBD1 TGTGCCAGCAGTCCGGACAGGGAAAGATACAATGAGCAGTTCTTC CASSPDRERYNEQFF
TRBJ2-7 TRBV5-1 - TRBD1 TGCGCCAGCAGCTTGACCCAGGGGGCAAACGAGCAGTACTTC CASSLTQGANEQYF
TRBJ2-6 TRBV10-3 - - TGTGCCATCACGCCCGAGTCGTCTGGGGCCAACGTCCTGACTTTC CAITPESSGANVLTF
TRBJ1-5 TRBV19 once - TGTGCCAGTAAGGCACTAGGCAATCAGCCCCAACATTTT CASKALGNQPQHF
TRBJ1-2 TRBV4-1 - - TGCGCCAGCAGCCAATTCGGGACATCCTATGGCTACACCTTC CASSQFGTSYGYTF
TRBJ2-7 TRBV9 - TRBD2 TGTGCCAGCAGCGTAGGGACTAGCGGGTCCTACGAGCAGTACTTC CASSVGTSGSYEQYF
TRBJ2-7 TRBV7-3 - TRBD1 TGTGCCAGCAGCAGACGACAGGGGACCGCCGACGAGCAGTACTTC CASSRRQGTADEQYF
TRBJ2-2 TRBV5-4 once TRBD1 TGTGCCAGCAGCTTGGCCGGCAGGGGGTCCGGGGAGCTGTTTTTT CASSLAGRGSGELFF
TRBJ1-4 TRBV6-8 - - TGTGCCAGCAGTTACTCCCGGACAGACCCGAATGAAAAACTGTTTTTT CASSYSRTDPNEKLFF
TRBJ1-5 TRBV11-1 - - TGTGCCAGCAGCTTTGACAGGAATCAGCCCCAGCATTTT CASSFDRNQPQHF
TRBJ1-2 TRBV19 few TRBD1 TGTGCCAGTAGTAATCACCCGGGACAGGCTAACTATGGCTACACCTTC CASSNHPGQANYGYTF
TRBJ2-3 TRBV5-1 - TRBD2 TGCGCCAGCAGTCCGGGAGGGACCGGGGATGAATGGACGCAGTATTTT CASSPGGTGDEWTQYF
TRBJ1-1 TRBV20-1 - - TGCAGTCGGGGAACTGAAGCTTTCTTT CSRGTEAFF
TRBJ2-3 TRBV7-9 - TRBD2 TGTGCCAGCAGCTTAATCGACGGGGGGGCGGCAGATACGCAGTATTTT CASSLIDGGAADTQYF
TRBJ2-2 TRBV11-2 once - TGTGCCAGCAGCTTAGCGCTAACCGGGGAGCTGTTTTTT CASSLALTGELFF
TRBJ2-7 TRBV5-8 - - TGTGCCAGCAGCTTCCGGTCTTCCTACGAGCAGTACTTC CASSFRSSYEQYF
TRBJ1-2 TRBV6-1 once TRBD1 TGTGCCAGCAGTTTCGGACAGGGCTATGGCTACACCTTC CASSFGQGYGYTF
TRBJ1-2 TRBV2 - TRBD1 TGTGCCAGCAGGGGGACAGGATTTTCTGGCTACACCTTC CASRGTGFSGYTF
TRBJ1-3 TRBV5-6 - - TGTGCCAGCAGCTTGGGAAGCGGTAATGGAAACACCATATATTTT CASSLGSGNGNTIYF
TRBJ2-5 TRBV19 - TRBD2 TGTGCCAGTAGTATAAGGTCCACTAGCGGGAGAGAGACCCAGTACTTC CASSIRSTSGRETQYF
TRBJ2-3 TRBV19 once - TGTGCCAGTAGTACACAGGAGACGGAGATAGATACGCAGTATTTT CASSTQETEIDTQYF
TRBJ2-5 TRBV11-3 once TRBD2 TGTGCCAGCAGCTTGGTTCTAGCGGGGATAAAAGAGACCCAGTACTTC CASSLVLAGIKETQYF
TRBJ2-4 TRBV24-1 - - TGTGCCACCACTGGCAGGGGTTTAGTAGCCAAAAACATTCAGTACTTC CATTGRGLVAKNIQYF
TRBJ2-1 TRBV5-4 - TRBD2 TGTGCCAGCAGACCACTAGCGGGAGGAAACGACAATGAGCAGTTCTTC CASRPLAGGNDNEQFF
TRBJ2-7 TRBV9 - - TGTGCCAGCAGCCTCCGACAGGGAGGTAACTACGAGCAGTACTTC CASSLRQGGNYEQYF
TRBJ2-1 TRBV29-1 - - TGCAGCGTTGAGAGGGTTAATGAGCAGTTCTTC CSVERVNEQFF
TRBJ2-7 TRBV6-5 - - TGTGCCGGAGAGGAGGACAGCTCCTACGAGCAGTACTTC CAGEEDSSYEQYF
TRBJ1-4 TRBV12-5 - - TGTGCTAGTGGTTTGGGACAGATTCTTAATGAAAAACTGTTTTTT CASGLGQILNEKLFF
TRBJ2-1 TRBV28 once TRBD2 TGTGCCAGCAACAACGGGGGGAGCTCCTACAATGAGCAGTTCTTC CASNNGGSSYNEQFF
TRBJ2-1 TRBV3-1/TRBV3-2 - - TGTGCCAGCAGCCCTACTAGTCGTGAGCAGTTCTTC CASSPTSREQFF
TRBJ2-3 TRBV28 - TRBD2 TGTGCCAGCAGTTTAACTAGCGGTCGAGATACGCAGTATTTT CASSLTSGRDTQYF
TRBJ2-6 TRBV3-1/TRBV3-2 - TRBD2 TGTGCCAGCAGCCTAGCGGGAGCTGGGGCCAACGTCCTGACTTTC CASSLAGAGANVLTF
TRBJ2-1 TRBV24-1 - TRBD2 TGTGCCACCAGTGACCCGACTAGCGGAAGTTTATATGAGCAGTTCTTC CATSDPTSGSLYEQFF
TRBJ1-1 TRBV28 - - TGTGCCAGCAGTTTAGCGCAGAACACTGAAGCTTTCTTT CASSLAQNTEAFF
TRBJ1-4 TRBV7-9 - TRBD1 TGTGCCAGCAGCCCTAGTGGGACAGGGGACGAAAAACTGTTTTTT CASSPSGTGDEKLFF
TRBJ2-7 TRBV18 - TRBD1 TGTGCCAGCTCTCCTACCGGGACAGGGGGAACCTACGAGCAGTACTTC CASSPTGTGGTYEQYF
TRBJ2-1 TRBV5-1 - TRBD1 TGCGCCAGCAGCTTGGACGGACAGGGCCCCTACAATGAGCAGTTCTTC CASSLDGQGPYNEQFF